The 15 T cell receptor beta chains below were found in one sample sequenced in a study of glioma-infiltrating T cells after dendritic cell vaccination. Assay: immunoSEQ multiplex PCR; the TCRdb copy retains only in-frame clones and omits some. The sample gives roughly 38,000 clones, approximately 84% of which show up once; more than 7% is in the top ten. The sequences come from blood, collected before dendritic cell vaccination. The receptor set was obtained from a human donor with glioblastoma.

The rearrangement uses TRBV5-4 and TRBJ1-6; perhaps TRBD1 as D (5 bases). CDR3 length equals 15 residues. CDR1 is SGHNT, CDR2 YYREEE, per germline (reference sequence). Trimming took off 0 bases at V and 3 bases at J, with 7 bases between the two ends. CDR3 sequence reads: CASSLEGFYNSPLHF. The CDR3 bases are TGTGCCAGCAGCTTGGAGGGGTTCTATAATTCACCCCTCCACTTT.

This chain's CDR3 is CASSYKGAPMGEQYF. The CDR3 DNA follows: TGTGCCAGCAGTTACAAGGGGGCCCCGATGGGCGAGCAGTACTTC. This sequence joins TRBV6-6 and TRBJ2-7, with 7 bases lining up with TRBD1. The CDR3 is 15 amino acids. Germline loops: CDR1 MNHNY, CDR2 SVGAGI (reference sequence). Trimming at V came to 2 bases and at J to 6 bases, leaving 10 bases not matched to a gene.

The chain combines TRBV4-1 with TRBJ2-5, with TRBD1 matching 9 bases. The V gene's germline CDR1 is MGHRA and CDR2 YSYEKL. This CDR3 region has 14 residues. V shed 5 bases and J 5 bases; nucleotides not matched to a gene: 6. CDR3 nucleotides: TGCGCCAGCAGCTTCACAGGGGGCGTGGAGACCCAGTACTTC. This sequence encodes CASSFTGGVETQYF.

CDR3 nucleotides: TGTGCCAGCAGTGTAGGTTCCGGGACACCGAACACCGGGGAGCTGTTTTTT. It specifies CASSVGSGTPNTGELFF. The chain recombines TRBV2 with TRBJ2-2, with D maybe TRBD1 (6 bases). V was clipped by 4 bases and J by 0 bases, with 15 bases between them. This CDR3 is 17 amino acids long. Per germline, CDR1 SNHLY and CDR2 FYNNEI.

This clone was counted a single time. J is TRBJ1-5 and V is TRBV19; 11 bases are a match to TRBD1. This CDR3 has 15 residues. Trimming cost V 0 bases and J 6 bases; bases outside gene matches: 1. The germline V gene has CDR1 LNHDA and CDR2 SQIVND (reference sequence). The CDR3 spells CASSIDGTGGQPQHF. The CDR3 region has the DNA TGTGCCAGTAGTATAGACGGGACAGGGGGTCAGCCCCAGCATTTT.

This chain connects TRBV11-3 to TRBJ1-1; D is unclear. With 7 bases removed from V and 5 bases from J, the gap between germline ends came to 11 bases. The CDR3 runs to 12 residues. Germline CDR1 is SGHNT and CDR2 is YENEEA. The CDR3 loop is CASTGMRTEAFF. The CDR3 region has the DNA TGTGCCAGCACGGGGATGAGGACTGAAGCTTTCTTT.

The CDR3 nucleotides read TGTGCCAGAAGCTTATTCGGGACAGCGAGCTCTGGGGCCAACGTCCTGACTTTC. It encodes CARSLFGTASSGANVLTF. This chain connects TRBV5-3 to TRBJ2-6; 7 positions agree with TRBD1. TRBV5-3 is sorted into the ORF group, with uncertain function. The CDR3 length is 18 residues. The ends lost 2 bases at V and 0 bases at J; junction bases unmatched: 8.

The CDR3 region is CASSKRGGSTDTQYF. Here the CDR3 DNA reads TGTGCCAGCAGCAAGCGGGGAGGTAGCACAGATACGCAGTATTTT. The chain carries TRBV7-3 and TRBJ2-3; 7 bases line up with TRBD2. Germline CDR1 SGHTA, CDR2 FQGTGA. The CDR3 runs 15 residues. V was clipped by 5 bases and J by 0 bases; unmatched bases: 5.

The chain joins TRBV11-1 to TRBJ2-3, with 9 bases that match TRBD2. The junction had 9 bases not matched to a gene; V was cut back by 6 bases and J by 5 bases. Germline-derived CDR1 and CDR2 are SGHAT and FQDESV (reference sequence). The CDR3 covers 15 residues. This CDR3 reads CASSPGRGGQDTQYF. The CDR3, as DNA: TGTGCCAGCAGTCCCGGGCGGGGGGGCCAAGATACGCAGTATTTT.

V and J are TRBV5-8 and TRBJ2-1, with unresolved D. CDR3 length: 9 amino acids. Deletions cut 2 bases from V and 13 bases from J, with 4 bases between. Germline loops: CDR1 SGHTS, CDR2 YDEGEE. The CDR3, as DNA: TGTGCCAGCAGCTTCTCTCAGTTCTTC. It codes for CASSFSQFF. Variable domain in full (rest from reference TRBV5-8 and TRBJ2-1): EAGVTQSPTHLIKTRGQQATLRCSPISGHTSVYWYQQALGLGLQFLLWYDEGEERNRGNFPPRFSGRQFPNYSSELNVNALELEDSALYLCASSFSQFFGPGTRLTVL.

With respect to this clone: Sequence at one end of the junction differs from germline and may be a read error. The chain couples TRBV11-2 to TRBJ1-2; 7 positions agree with TRBD1. The CDR3 totals 13 residues. Germline CDR1 is SGHAT and CDR2 is FQNNGV. The CDR3 here is CASSLGGQVIVSF. CDR3 DNA: TGTGCCAGCAGCTTAGGCGGACAGGTGATTGTTTCGTTC.

The chain links TRBV5-8 to TRBJ2-5; D unresolved. V was shortened by 2 bases and J by 5 bases, with 13 bases between the two germline ends. CDR1 and CDR2 from the germline V gene are SGHTS and YDEGEE. This CDR3 comprises 14 residues. The CDR3 sequence is CASSFEFREETQYF. DNA for the CDR3: TGTGCCAGCAGCTTCGAGTTCCGTGAGGAGACCCAGTACTTC.

The rearrangement joins TRBV5-1 to TRBJ2-7, with 15 bases aligning to TRBD2. V dropped 5 bases and J dropped 2; count of bases not matched to a gene: 11. The germline V gene has CDR1 SGHRS and CDR2 YFSETQ. The CDR3 length is 18 residues. CDR3 sequence reads: CASRKSGTSGGQTYEQYF. In nucleotides, the CDR3 is TGCGCCAGCAGAAAGTCTGGGACTAGCGGGGGGCAAACCTACGAGCAGTACTTC.

The chain links TRBV9 to TRBJ1-5; 11 bases fit TRBD1. Germline-derived CDR1 and CDR2 are SGDLS and YYNGEE. V trimming: 3 bases; J trimming: 7 bases; junction bases outside the gene matches: 3. CDR3 length equals 14 residues. CDR3 nucleotide sequence: TGTGCCAGCAGCGAGGGACAGGGGGGACAGCCCCAGCATTTT. Its protein product is CASSEGQGGQPQHF.

The chain is built from TRBV11-3 and TRBJ2-5; a possible D gene is TRBD2 (5 bases). Per germline, CDR1 SGHNT and CDR2 YENEEA. There are 14 residues in the CDR3. V was clipped by 7 bases and J by 3 bases, with 15 bases between them. CDR3 nucleotide sequence: TGTGCCAGCACCAGGACTCCGATGGAAGAGACCCAGTACTTC. Translation gives CASTRTPMEETQYF.